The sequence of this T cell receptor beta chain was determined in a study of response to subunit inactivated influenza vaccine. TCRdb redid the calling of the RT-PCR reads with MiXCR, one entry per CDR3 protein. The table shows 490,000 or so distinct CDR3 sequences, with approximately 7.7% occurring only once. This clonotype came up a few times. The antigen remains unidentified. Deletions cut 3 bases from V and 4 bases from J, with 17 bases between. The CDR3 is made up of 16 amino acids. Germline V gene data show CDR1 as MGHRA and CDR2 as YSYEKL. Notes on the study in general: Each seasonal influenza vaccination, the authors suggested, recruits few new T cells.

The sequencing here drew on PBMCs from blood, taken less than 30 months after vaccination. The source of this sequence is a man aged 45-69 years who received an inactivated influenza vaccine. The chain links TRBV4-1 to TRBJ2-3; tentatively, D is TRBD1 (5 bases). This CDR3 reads CASSQSHPGSPDTQYF. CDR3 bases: TGCGCCAGCAGCCAGAGTCACCCAGGGTCCCCAGATACGCAGTATTTT.